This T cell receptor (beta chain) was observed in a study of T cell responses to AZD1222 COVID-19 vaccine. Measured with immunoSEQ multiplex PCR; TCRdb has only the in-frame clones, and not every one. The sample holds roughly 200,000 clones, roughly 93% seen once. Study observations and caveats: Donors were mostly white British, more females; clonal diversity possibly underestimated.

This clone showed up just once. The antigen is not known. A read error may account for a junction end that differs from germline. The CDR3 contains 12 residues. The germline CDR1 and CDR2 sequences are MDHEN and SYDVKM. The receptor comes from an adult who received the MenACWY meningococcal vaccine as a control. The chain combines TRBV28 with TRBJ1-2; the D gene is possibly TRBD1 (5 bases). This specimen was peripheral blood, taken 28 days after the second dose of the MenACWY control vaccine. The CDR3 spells CASRPSRDSPYF. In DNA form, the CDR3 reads TGTGCCAGTCGCCCTTCCCGGGACTCTCCTTACTTC.